A selection of T cell receptor beta chains follows, all from one sample in a study of cytomegalovirus exposure and HLA in healthy donors. The table came from immunoSEQ multiplex PCR; TCRdb's copy has only in-frame clones and leaves some out. There are 200,000 to 250,000 clones in the sample; around 88% occur only once, and 2.5% to 3.5% lies in the top ten. The sequenced sample consisted of PBMCs. The receptors originated from a woman aged 18-29 years in good health and CMV-seronegative. CDR3s include the opening cysteine and the closing phenylalanine or tryptophan. The D gene is left open where the match is weak.

length: 13; D: NA; V: TRBV6-5; J: TRBJ1-1; DNA: TGTGCCAGCAGTTATGAAGTAAGCGGTGAAGCTTTCTTT; CDR3: CASSYEVSGEAFF
length: 15; D: TRBD1; V: TRBV28; J: TRBJ1-2; DNA: TGTGCCAGCACCCAAACCGGGACAGCTAACTATGGCTACACCTTC; CDR3: CASTQTGTANYGYTF
length: 17; D: TRBD1; V: TRBV28; J: TRBJ1-1; DNA: TGTGCCAGCAGTATTCCCGGGGACAGGGTAAAAGGTACTGAAGCTTTCTTT; CDR3: CASSIPGDRVKGTEAFF
length: 12; D: NA; V: TRBV30; J: TRBJ1-3; DNA: TGTGCCTGGAACCCAACAGGAAACACCATATATTTT; CDR3: CAWNPTGNTIYF
length: 15; D: NA; V: TRBV7-9; J: TRBJ1-1; DNA: TGTGCCAGCAGCTTAGCTTGGGCCCCGAACACTGAAGCTTTCTTT; CDR3: CASSLAWAPNTEAFF
length: 17; D: TRBD2; V: TRBV19; J: TRBJ2-3; DNA: TGTGCCAGTAGTATATCTCTAGCGGGAGGTGGTACAGATACGCAGTATTTT; CDR3: CASSISLAGGGTDTQYF
length: 15; D: TRBD2; V: TRBV11-2; J: TRBJ2-5; DNA: TGTGCCAGCAGCTTTAGAACTAGCGGGCAAGAGACCCAGTACTTC; CDR3: CASSFRTSGQETQYF
length: 14; D: NA; V: TRBV6-6; J: TRBJ1-1; DNA: TGTGCCAGCAGTTCAGACACCGTGAACACTGAAGCTTTCTTT; CDR3: CASSSDTVNTEAFF
length: 14; D: NA; V: TRBV19; J: TRBJ1-1; DNA: TGTGCCTCTTTTGACGGGGGGGTTGACACTGAAGCTTTCTTT; CDR3: CASFDGGVDTEAFF
length: 17; D: NA; V: TRBV6-1; J: TRBJ1-5; DNA: TGTGCCAGCAGTGAAATGGACGTGTCCGGGGGCAATCAGCCCCAGCATTTT; CDR3: CASSEMDVSGGNQPQHF
length: 15; D: TRBD2; V: TRBV6-5; J: TRBJ2-5; DNA: TGTGCCAGCAGTATTCTAGCGGGAGGCCAAGAGACCCAGTACTTC; CDR3: CASSILAGGQETQYF
length: 15; D: NA; V: TRBV6-5; J: TRBJ1-2; DNA: TGTGCCAGCAGTTACTCCCGCGCCTCTAACTATGGCTACACCTTC; CDR3: CASSYSRASNYGYTF
length: 15; D: TRBD2; V: TRBV9; J: TRBJ2-1; DNA: TGTGCCAGCACGACTAGCGGGAGTCCCTACAATGAGCAGTTCTTC; CDR3: CASTTSGSPYNEQFF
length: 13; D: NA; V: TRBV7-9; J: TRBJ1-1; DNA: TGTGCCAGCAACTCCGTCTTGAACACTGAAGCTTTCTTT; CDR3: CASNSVLNTEAFF
length: 15; D: NA; V: TRBV4-2; J: TRBJ2-1; DNA: TGTGCCAGCAACCGGGACACTAGCTCCTACAATGAGCAGTTCTTC; CDR3: CASNRDTSSYNEQFF